The clone carrying this TCR beta chain occurred many times. Its antigen is not identified. The data stem from a study of CD8 T cells in ankylosing spondylitis. This CDR3 spans 13 amino acids. CDR1 is SNHLY and CDR2 is FYNNEI in the germline V gene. Trimming stripped 8 bases from V and 6 bases from J, with 13 bases between. Researchers built TCR beta libraries using quantitative 5'-RACE with molecular barcodes. TCRdb reanalysed the 5' RACE reads using MiXCR and keeps one entry per CDR3 protein. The profile shows about 240,000 distinct CDR3 sequences, roughly 8.6% of them singletons. The study's findings and limits: Some motif variants were previously reported in reactive arthritis synovial fluid and blood.

J is TRBJ2-2 and V is TRBV2; possibly TRBD2 for D (5 bases). This TCR derives from a male donor with ankylosing spondylitis or in good health (not recorded which). Sample: blood, either unsorted or a sorted T cell fraction (not recorded which). CDR3 sequence (DNA): TGTGCCAGCTCACCGCGAGGGCCCGGGGAGCTGTTTTTT. As protein: CASSPRGPGELFF. Supplemented by reference TRBV2 and TRBJ2-2, the full variable domain reads EPEVTQTPSHQVTQMGQEVILRCVPISNHLYFYWYRQILGQKVEFLVSFYNNEISEKSEIFDDQFSVERPDGSNFTLKIRSTKLEDSAMYFCASSPRGPGELFFGEGSRLTVL.